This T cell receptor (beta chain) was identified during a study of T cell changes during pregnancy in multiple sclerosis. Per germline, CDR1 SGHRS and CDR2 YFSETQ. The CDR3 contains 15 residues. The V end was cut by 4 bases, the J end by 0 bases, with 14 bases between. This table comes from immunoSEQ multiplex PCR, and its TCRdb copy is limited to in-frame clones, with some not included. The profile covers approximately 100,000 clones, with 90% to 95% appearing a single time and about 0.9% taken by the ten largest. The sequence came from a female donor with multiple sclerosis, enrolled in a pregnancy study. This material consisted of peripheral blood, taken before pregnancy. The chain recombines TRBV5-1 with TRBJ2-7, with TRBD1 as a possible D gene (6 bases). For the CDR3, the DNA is TGCGCCAGCAGCCGAGGTACAGGGCTCTCCTACGAGCAGTACTTC. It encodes CASSRGTGLSYEQYF.